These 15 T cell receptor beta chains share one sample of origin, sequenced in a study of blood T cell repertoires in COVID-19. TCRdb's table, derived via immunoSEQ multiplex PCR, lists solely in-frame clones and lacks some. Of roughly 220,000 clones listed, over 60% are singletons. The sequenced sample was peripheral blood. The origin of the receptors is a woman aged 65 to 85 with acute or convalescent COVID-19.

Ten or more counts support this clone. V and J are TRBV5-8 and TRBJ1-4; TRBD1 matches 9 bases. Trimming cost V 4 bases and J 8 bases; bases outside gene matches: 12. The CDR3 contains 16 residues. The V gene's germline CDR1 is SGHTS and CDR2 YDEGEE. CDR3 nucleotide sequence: TGTGCCAGCAGCAGTTATACAGGGGGCAGGGTAGAAAAACTGTTTTTT. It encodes CASSSYTGGRVEKLFF. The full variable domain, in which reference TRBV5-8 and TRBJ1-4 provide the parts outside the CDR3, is EAGVTQSPTHLIKTRGQQATLRCSPISGHTSVYWYQQALGLGLQFLLWYDEGEERNRGNFPPRFSGRQFPNYSSELNVNALELEDSALYLCASSSYTGGRVEKLFFGSGTQLSVL.

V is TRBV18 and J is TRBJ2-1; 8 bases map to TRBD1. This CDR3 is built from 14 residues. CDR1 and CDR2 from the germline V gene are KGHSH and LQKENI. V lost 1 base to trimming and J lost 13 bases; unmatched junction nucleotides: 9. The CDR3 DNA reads TGTGCCAGCTCACCACAAAGACAGGGGCATGGTCAGTTCTTC. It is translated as CASSPQRQGHGQFF.

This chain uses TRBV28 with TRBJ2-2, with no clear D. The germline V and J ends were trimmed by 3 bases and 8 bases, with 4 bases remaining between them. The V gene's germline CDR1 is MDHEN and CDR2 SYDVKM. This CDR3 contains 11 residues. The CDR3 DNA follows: TGTGCCAGCAGTTTTGCGGGGGAGCTGTTTTTT. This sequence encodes CASSFAGELFF.

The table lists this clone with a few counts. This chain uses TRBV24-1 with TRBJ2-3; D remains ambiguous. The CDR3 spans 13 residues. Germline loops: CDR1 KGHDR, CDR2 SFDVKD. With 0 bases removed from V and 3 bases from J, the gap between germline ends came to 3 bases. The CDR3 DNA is TGTGCCACCAGTGATTTGGCGACAGATACGCAGTATTTT. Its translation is CATSDLATDTQYF.

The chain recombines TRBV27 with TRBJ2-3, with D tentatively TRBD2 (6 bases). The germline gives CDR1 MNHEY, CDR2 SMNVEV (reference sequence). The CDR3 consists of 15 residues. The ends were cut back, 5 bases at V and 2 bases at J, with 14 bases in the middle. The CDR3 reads CASSTIAANTDTQYF. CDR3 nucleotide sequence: TGTGCCAGCAGTACCATAGCGGCTAACACAGATACGCAGTATTTT.

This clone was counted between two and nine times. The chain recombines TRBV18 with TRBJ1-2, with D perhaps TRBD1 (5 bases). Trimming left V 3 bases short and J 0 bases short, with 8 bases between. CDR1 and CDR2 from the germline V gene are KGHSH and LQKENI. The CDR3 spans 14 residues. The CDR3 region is CASSPDSSNYGYTF. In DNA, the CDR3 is TGTGCCAGCTCACCTGACAGCTCTAACTATGGCTACACCTTC.

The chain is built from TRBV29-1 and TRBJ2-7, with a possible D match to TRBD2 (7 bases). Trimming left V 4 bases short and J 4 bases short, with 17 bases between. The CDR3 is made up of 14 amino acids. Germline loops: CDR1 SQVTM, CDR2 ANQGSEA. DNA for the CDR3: TGCAGCGTTGTCGGCCACGGGGGGCGGTACGAGCAGTACTTC. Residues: CSVVGHGGRYEQYF.

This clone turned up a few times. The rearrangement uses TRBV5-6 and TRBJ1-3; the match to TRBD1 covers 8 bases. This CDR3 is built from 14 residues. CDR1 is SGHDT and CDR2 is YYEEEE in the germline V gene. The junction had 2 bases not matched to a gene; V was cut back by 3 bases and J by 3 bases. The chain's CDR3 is CASSWDRSGNTIYF. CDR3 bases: TGTGCCAGCAGCTGGGACAGGAGTGGAAACACCATATATTTT.

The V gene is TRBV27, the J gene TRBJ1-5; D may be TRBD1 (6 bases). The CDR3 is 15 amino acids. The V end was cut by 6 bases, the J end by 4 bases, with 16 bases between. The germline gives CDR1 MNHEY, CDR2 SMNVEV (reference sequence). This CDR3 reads CASSPGTLGNQPQHF. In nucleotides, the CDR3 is TGTGCCAGCAGCCCCGGGACATTAGGGAATCAGCCCCAGCATTTT.

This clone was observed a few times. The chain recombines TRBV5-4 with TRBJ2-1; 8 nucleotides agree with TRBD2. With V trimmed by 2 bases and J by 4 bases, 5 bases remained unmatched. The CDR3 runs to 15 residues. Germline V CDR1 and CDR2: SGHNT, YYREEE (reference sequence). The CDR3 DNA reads TGTGCCAGCAGCTTATTTAGCGGGGATTACAATGAGCAGTTCTTC. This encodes CASSLFSGDYNEQFF.

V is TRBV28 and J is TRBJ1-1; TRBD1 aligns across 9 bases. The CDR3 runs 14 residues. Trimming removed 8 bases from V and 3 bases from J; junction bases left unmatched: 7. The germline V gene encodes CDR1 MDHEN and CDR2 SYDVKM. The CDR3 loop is CASGLGQGYTEAFF. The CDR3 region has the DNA TGTGCCAGCGGATTGGGACAGGGTTACACTGAAGCTTTCTTT. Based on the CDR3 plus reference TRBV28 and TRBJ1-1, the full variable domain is DVKVTQSSRYLVKRTGEKVFLECVQDMDHENMFWYRQDPGLGLRLIYFSYDVKMKEKGDIPEGYSVSREKKERFSLILESASTNQTSMYLCASGLGQGYTEAFFGQGTRLTVV.

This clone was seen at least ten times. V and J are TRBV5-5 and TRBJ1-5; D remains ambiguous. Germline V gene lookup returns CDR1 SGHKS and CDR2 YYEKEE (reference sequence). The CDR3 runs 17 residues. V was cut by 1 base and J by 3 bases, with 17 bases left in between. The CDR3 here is CASSLFGVTGINQPQHF. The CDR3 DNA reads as TGTGCCAGCAGCTTGTTTGGAGTTACCGGAATCAATCAGCCCCAGCATTTT. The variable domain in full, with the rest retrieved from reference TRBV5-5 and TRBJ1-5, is DAGVTQSPTHLIKTRGQQVTLRCSPISGHKSVSWYQQVLGQGPQFIFQYYEKEERGRGNFPDRFSARQFPNYSSELNVNALLLGDSALYLCASSLFGVTGINQPQHFGDGTRLSIL.

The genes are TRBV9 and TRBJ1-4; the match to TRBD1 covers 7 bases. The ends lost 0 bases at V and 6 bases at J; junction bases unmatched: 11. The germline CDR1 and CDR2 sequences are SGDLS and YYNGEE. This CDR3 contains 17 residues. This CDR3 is CASSVGYRGPFDEKLFF. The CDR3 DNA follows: TGTGCCAGCAGCGTAGGTTACAGGGGACCCTTCGATGAAAAACTGTTTTTT.

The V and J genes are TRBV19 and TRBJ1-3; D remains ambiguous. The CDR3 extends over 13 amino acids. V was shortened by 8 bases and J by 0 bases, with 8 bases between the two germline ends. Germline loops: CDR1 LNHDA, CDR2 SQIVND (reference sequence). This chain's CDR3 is CASSTNSGNTIYF. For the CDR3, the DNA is TGTGCCAGTTCTACCAACTCTGGAAACACCATATATTTT.

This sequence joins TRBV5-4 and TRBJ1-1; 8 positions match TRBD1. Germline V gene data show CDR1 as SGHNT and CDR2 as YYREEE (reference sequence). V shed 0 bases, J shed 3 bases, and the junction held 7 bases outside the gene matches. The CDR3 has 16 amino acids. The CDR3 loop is CASSLGTGRAYTEAFF. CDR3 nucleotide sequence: TGTGCCAGCAGCTTGGGGACAGGGAGAGCGTACACTGAAGCTTTCTTT.